The next 15 T cell receptor beta chains were all read from a single sample in a study of early T cells in non-severe SARS-CoV-2 infection (dated by TCRdb to the early 2020s). Library generation was performed with 5' RACE. This sample was sequenced with a NextSeq 500. The public sequencing data were trimmed at Q25 with fastp and processed into clonotypes with MiXCR by TCRdb, which kept only in-frame beta chains. All rows with the same CDR3 protein become a single entry with the most common DNA and genes. The sample records tens of thousands of distinct CDR3 sequences, approximately 13% of which are singletons. The ten largest account for roughly 5.3% of the sample. Sample: whole blood. The receptor set was obtained from an adult who was a healthcare worker with PCR-confirmed SARS-CoV-2 infection or an uninfected control (not recorded which).

The chain carries TRBV15 and TRBJ2-1, with 13 bases lining up with TRBD2. From germline, CDR1 is LNHNV and CDR2 YYDKDF (reference sequence). The CDR3 runs 18 residues. V shed 0 bases and J 12 bases; nucleotides not matched to a gene: 14. CDR3 coding DNA: TGTGCCACCAGCAGAGAAAATAGCCCCGGACTAGCGGGAGTTTTGCAGTTCTTC. Translated, it gives CATSRENSPGLAGVLQFF.

This clonotype was observed at least ten times. The CDR3, as DNA: TGTGCCAGCAGTGACCCCAGTTTGGACACCGGGGAGCTGTTTTTT. This encodes CASSDPSLDTGELFF. J is TRBJ2-2 and V is TRBV6-1; D is unresolved. The V gene's germline CDR1 is MNHNS and CDR2 SASEGT. Trimming removed 3 bases at V and 3 bases at J, with 11 bases between. CDR3 length equals 15 residues.

In its sample, this clonotype was seen a few times. This chain joins TRBV7-8 and TRBJ2-1; D might be TRBD2 (6 bases). V was pared by 7 bases and J by 0 bases, with 16 bases between. The germline gives CDR1 SGHVS, CDR2 FQNEAQ. The CDR3 covers 16 residues. The chain's CDR3 is CASIRGRGFSYNEQFF. The CDR3 coding sequence is TGTGCCAGCATCCGAGGGCGGGGATTCTCCTACAATGAGCAGTTCTTC.

This chain uses TRBV12-3 or TRBV12-4 with TRBJ2-1; D not resolved. The V and J ends lost 9 bases and 3 bases respectively, with 6 bases between them. This CDR3 has 11 residues. The CDR3 sequence is CASQSYNEQFF. CDR3 nucleotide sequence: TGTGCCAGTCAGAGCTACAATGAGCAGTTCTTC.

This clonotype occurred a few times. This chain uses TRBV14 with TRBJ2-1; 14 bases are a match to TRBD2. Germline V gene sequence: CDR1 SGHDN, CDR2 FVKESK. The CDR3 contains 16 residues. V was pared by 4 bases and J by 6 bases, with 5 bases of the junction left unmatched. In DNA form, the CDR3 reads TGTGCCAGCAGCCCGCCGGGACTAGCGGGAGTCAATGAGCAGTTCTTC. Translating gives CASSPPGLAGVNEQFF.

This clonotype came up many times. The V gene is TRBV7-8, the J gene TRBJ2-3, with 9 bases matching TRBD2. Germline V CDR1 and CDR2: SGHVS, FQNEAQ. The CDR3 length is 15 residues. Losses at the gene ends were 5 bases for V and 1 base for J; bases not matched to a gene: 4. The CDR3 loop reads CASSLERGGTDTQYF. CDR3 DNA sequence: TGTGCCAGCAGCCTGGAGCGGGGGGGCACAGATACGCAGTATTTT. The complete variable domain, with remaining parts taken from reference TRBV7-8 and TRBJ2-3, reads GAGVSQSPRYKVAKRGQDVALRCDPISGHVSLFWYQQALGQGPEFLTYFQNEAQLDKSGLPSDRFFAERPEGSVSTLKIQRTQQEDSAVYLCASSLERGGTDTQYFGPGTRLTVL.

This clonotype was counted ten times or more. The chain couples TRBV5-4 to TRBJ1-4; no clear D gene. The CDR3 consists of 15 residues. V was clipped by 2 bases and J by 1 base, with 9 bases between them. Germline CDR1 and CDR2: SGHNT and YYREEE (reference sequence). For the CDR3, the DNA is TGTGCCAGCAGCTTCTCGGGGATAACTAATGAAAAACTGTTTTTT. It yields the protein CASSFSGITNEKLFF.

The rearrangement links TRBV11-2 to TRBJ2-1, with D tentatively TRBD1 (6 bases). Trimming took off 1 base at V and 5 bases at J, with 12 bases between the two ends. The CDR3 is made up of 15 amino acids. Germline V gene data show CDR1 as SGHAT and CDR2 as FQNNGV. The CDR3 reads CASSLVPGANNEQFF. For the CDR3, the DNA is TGTGCCAGCAGCTTAGTCCCAGGGGCGAACAATGAGCAGTTCTTC.

This clonotype was counted only a few times. An end of the junction differs from the germline gene, which may be a read error. The gene calls are TRBV29-1 and TRBJ2-1, with D possibly being TRBD1 or TRBD2 (6 bases each). From germline, CDR1 is SQVTM and CDR2 ANQGSEA. This CDR3 region has 16 residues. Here the CDR3 DNA reads TGCAGCGTAGAAGGAGGGGGGACAACGAACTACAATGAGCAGTTCTTC. The encoded protein is CSVEGGGTTNYNEQFF.

This clonotype was counted a few times. The V and J genes are TRBV29-1 and TRBJ2-7; 8 bases fit TRBD1. Per germline, CDR1 SQVTM and CDR2 ANQGSEA. CDR3 size: 12 residues. V lost 4 bases and J lost 4; bases outside the gene matches: 3. CDR3 sequence reads: CSVGTGRYEQYF. CDR3 DNA sequence: TGCAGCGTTGGGACAGGGAGGTACGAGCAGTACTTC.

This clonotype has a count of ten or more. The chain carries TRBV7-8 and TRBJ2-5; D is perhaps TRBD1 (6 bases). With 0 bases removed from V and 1 base from J, the gap between germline ends came to 6 bases. CDR3 length: 14 amino acids. Per the germline V gene, CDR1 is SGHVS and CDR2 is FQNEAQ. CDR3 sequence: CASSLAGAQETQYF. CDR3 in DNA: TGTGCCAGCAGCTTAGCGGGGGCCCAAGAGACCCAGTACTTC.

This clonotype was counted ten times or more. The chain combines TRBV5-1 with TRBJ2-7; possible D gene TRBD1, 5 bases. The CDR3 runs 15 residues. Trimming took 4 bases from V and 0 from J, leaving 14 bases between them. Germline V lookup: CDR1 SGHRS, CDR2 YFSETQ. In DNA, the CDR3 is TGCGCCAGCAGCAGAGACAGCCAGAGCTCCTACGAGCAGTACTTC. Its protein product is CASSRDSQSSYEQYF.

This clonotype was seen more than once but under ten times. V gene TRBV5-1 combines with J gene TRBJ1-1; D call uncertain. From germline, CDR1 is SGHRS and CDR2 YFSETQ. Trimming shortened V by 2 bases and J by 4 bases, and 9 bases separated the two germline ends. CDR3 size: 13 residues. This chain's CDR3 is CASSLPGGTEAFF. In nucleotides, the CDR3 is TGCGCCAGCAGCTTACCGGGCGGCACTGAAGCTTTCTTT.

Only a few counts were recorded for this clonotype. The rearrangement links TRBV20-1 to TRBJ1-1; D ambiguous. The germline V and J ends were trimmed by 0 bases and 2 bases, with 7 bases remaining between them. The germline V gene encodes CDR1 DFQATT and CDR2 SNEGSKA (reference sequence). CDR3 length: 13 amino acids. The CDR3 spells CSARDDPNTEAFF. The CDR3 nucleotides read TGCAGTGCTAGAGATGACCCTAACACTGAAGCTTTCTTT.

The sample holds many counts of this clonotype. This chain uses TRBV10-2 with TRBJ2-1; D is uncertain. The CDR3 extends over 13 amino acids. Germline CDR1 is WSHSY and CDR2 is SAAADI. Trimming shortened V by 2 bases and J by 5 bases, and 7 bases separated the two germline ends. The CDR3 DNA sequence: TGCGCCAGCAGTGAGGGCGGCCACAATGAGCAGTTCTTC. Translation gives CASSEGGHNEQFF.